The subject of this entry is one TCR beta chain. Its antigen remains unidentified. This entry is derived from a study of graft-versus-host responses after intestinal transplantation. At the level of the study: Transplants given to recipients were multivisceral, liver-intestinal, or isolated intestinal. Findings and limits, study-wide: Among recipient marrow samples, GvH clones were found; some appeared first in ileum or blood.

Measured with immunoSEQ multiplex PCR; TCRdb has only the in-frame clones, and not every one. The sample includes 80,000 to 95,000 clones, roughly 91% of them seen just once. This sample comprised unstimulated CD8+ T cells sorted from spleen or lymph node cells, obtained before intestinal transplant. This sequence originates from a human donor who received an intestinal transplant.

The CDR3 spells CASSTRALGLAAPRDTGELFF. The CDR3 DNA follows: TGCGCCAGCAGCACAAGGGCCCTAGGACTAGCGGCCCCGCGGGACACCGGGGAGCTGTTTTTT. This rearrangement joins TRBV4-3 to TRBJ2-2, with TRBD2 matching over 10 bases. The V gene's germline CDR1 is LGHNA and CDR2 YSLEER. The CDR3 runs 21 residues. V shed 5 bases, J shed 3 bases, and the junction held 21 bases outside the gene matches.